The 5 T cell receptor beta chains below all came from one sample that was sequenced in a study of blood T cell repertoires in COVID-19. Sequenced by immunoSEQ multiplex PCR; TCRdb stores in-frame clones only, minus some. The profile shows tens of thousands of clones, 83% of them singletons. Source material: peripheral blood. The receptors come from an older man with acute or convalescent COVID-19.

The CDR3 loop is CASSISGDEKLFF. CDR3 in DNA: TGTGCCAGTAGTATCTCGGGGGATGAAAAACTGTTTTTT. This chain connects TRBV19 to TRBJ1-4, with D maybe TRBD1 (5 bases). Trimming stripped 3 bases from V and 6 bases from J, with 8 bases between. The length of the CDR3 is 13 residues. Germline values: CDR1 LNHDA, CDR2 SQIVND (reference sequence).

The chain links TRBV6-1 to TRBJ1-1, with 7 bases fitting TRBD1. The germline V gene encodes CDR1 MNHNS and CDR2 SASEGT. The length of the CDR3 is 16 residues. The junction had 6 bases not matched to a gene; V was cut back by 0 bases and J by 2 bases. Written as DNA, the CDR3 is TGTGCCAGCAGTGAAGCCATGGGACAGCTAAACACTGAAGCTTTCTTT. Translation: CASSEAMGQLNTEAFF.

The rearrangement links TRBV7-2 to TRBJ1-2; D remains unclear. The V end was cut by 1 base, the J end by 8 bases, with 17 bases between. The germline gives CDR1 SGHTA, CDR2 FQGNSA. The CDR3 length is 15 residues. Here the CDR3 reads CASSLGGWRGMGYTF. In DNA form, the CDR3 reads TGTGCCAGCAGCTTAGGAGGTTGGAGAGGGATGGGCTACACCTTC.

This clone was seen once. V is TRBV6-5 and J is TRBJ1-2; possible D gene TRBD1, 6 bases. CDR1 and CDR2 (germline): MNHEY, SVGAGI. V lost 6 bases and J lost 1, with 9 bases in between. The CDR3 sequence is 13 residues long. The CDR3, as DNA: TGTGCCAGCAGGGACAGCGGTAACTATGGCTACACCTTC. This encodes CASRDSGNYGYTF.

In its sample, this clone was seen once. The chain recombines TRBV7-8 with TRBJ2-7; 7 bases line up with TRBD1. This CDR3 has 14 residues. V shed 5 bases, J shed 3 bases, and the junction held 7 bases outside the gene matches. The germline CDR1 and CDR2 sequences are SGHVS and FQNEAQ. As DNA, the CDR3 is TGTGCCAGCAGCCTCCGACAGGGATACTACGAGCAGTACTTC. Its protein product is CASSLRQGYYEQYF.